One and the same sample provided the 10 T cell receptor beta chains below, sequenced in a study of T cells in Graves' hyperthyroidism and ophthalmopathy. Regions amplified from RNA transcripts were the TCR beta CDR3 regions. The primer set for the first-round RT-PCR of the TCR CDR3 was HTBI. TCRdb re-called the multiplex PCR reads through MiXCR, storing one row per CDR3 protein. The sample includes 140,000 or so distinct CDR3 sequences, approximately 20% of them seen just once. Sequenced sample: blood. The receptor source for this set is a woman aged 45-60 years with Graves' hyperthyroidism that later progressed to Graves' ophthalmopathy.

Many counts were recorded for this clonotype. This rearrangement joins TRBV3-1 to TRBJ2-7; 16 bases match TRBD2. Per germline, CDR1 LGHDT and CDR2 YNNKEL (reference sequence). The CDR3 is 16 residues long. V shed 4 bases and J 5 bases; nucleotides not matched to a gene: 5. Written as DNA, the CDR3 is TGTGCCAGCAGCCTCGGGACTAGCGGGAGGGCCCACGAGCAGTACTTC. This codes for CASSLGTSGRAHEQYF.

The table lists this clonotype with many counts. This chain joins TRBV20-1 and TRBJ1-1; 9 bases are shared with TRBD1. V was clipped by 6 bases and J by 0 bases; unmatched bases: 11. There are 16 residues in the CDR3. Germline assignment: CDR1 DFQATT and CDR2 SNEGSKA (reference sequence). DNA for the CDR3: TGCAGTGCAAGAACCGGGACAGGGTACATGAACACTGAAGCTTTCTTT. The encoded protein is CSARTGTGYMNTEAFF.

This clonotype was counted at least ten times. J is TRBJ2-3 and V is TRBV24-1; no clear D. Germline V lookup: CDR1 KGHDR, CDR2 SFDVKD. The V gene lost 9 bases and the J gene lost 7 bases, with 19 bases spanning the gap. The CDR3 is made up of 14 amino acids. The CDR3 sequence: CATGGEAHIHTQYF. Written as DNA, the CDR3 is TGTGCCACCGGCGGAGAGGCCCACATCCATACGCAGTATTTT.

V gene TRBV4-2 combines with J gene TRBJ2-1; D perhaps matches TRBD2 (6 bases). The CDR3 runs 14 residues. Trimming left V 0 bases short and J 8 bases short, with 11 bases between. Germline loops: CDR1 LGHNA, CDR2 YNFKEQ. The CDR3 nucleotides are TGTGCCAGCAGCCAAGAAGGGCTAGCGCATGAGCAGTTCTTC. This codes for CASSQEGLAHEQFF.

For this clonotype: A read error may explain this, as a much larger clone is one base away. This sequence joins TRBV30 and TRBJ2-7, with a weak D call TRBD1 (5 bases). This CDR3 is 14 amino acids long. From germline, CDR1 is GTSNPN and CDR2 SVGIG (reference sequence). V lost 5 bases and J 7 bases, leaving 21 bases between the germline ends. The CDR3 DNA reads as TGTGCCTGGCCCCTCCTTGGGGCAGGTAGGGAGCAGTACTTC. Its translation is CAWPLLGAGREQYF.

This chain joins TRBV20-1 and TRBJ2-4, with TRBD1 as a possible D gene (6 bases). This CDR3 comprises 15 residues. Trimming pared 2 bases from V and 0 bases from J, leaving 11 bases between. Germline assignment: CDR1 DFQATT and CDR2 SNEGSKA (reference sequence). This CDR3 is CSARLGTLAKNIQYF. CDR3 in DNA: TGCAGTGCTAGATTAGGGACATTAGCCAAAAACATTCAGTACTTC.

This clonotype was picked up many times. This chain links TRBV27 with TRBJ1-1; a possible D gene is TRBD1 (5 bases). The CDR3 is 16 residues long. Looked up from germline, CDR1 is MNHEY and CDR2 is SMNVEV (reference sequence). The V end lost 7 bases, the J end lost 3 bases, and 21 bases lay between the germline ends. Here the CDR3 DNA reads TGTGCCAGCAACCCTCGGGGGGGTCGGGGGGACACTGAAGCTTTCTTT. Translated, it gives CASNPRGGRGDTEAFF.

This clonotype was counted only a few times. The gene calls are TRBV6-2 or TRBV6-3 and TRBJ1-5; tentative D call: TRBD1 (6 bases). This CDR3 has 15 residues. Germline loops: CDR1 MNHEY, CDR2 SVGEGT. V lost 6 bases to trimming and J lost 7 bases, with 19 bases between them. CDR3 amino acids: CASRITGLGGQPQHF. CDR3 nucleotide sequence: TGTGCCAGCAGAATCACAGGGTTAGGAGGCCAGCCCCAGCATTTT.

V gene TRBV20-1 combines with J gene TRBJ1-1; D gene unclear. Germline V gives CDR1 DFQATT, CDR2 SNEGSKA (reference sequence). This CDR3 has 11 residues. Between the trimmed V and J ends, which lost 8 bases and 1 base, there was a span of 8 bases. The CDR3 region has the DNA TGCAGTTCCAACGGGAACACTGAAGCTTTCTTT. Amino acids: CSSNGNTEAFF.

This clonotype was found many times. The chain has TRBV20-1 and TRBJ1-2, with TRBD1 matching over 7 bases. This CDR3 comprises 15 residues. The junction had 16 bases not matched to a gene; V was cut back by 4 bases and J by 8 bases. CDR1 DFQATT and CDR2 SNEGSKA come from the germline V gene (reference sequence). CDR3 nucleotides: TGCAGTGCTATATCCCAGCCGGGAGGGGGCGAAGGCTACACCTTC. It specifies CSAISQPGGGEGYTF.